The 13 T cell receptor beta chains in this list originate from one sample, sequenced in a study of cytomegalovirus exposure and HLA in healthy donors. The PCR ran on 60 Vbeta and 13 Jbeta primers. The assay was immunoSEQ multiplex PCR, and TCRdb's table has in-frame clones only and misses some. The sample yields roughly 93,000 clones, more than 65% seen once. Source material: PBMCs. The receptors were sampled from a human donor in good health.

Written as DNA, the CDR3 is TGTGCCAGCAGTTACTTCGGGGCTGGAAACACCATATATTTT. It is translated as CASSYFGAGNTIYF. The chain recombines TRBV6-6 with TRBJ1-3; D remains ambiguous. Trimming pared 1 base from V and 2 bases from J, leaving 6 bases between. CDR1 MNHNY and CDR2 SVGAGI come from the germline V gene (reference sequence). This CDR3 is 14 amino acids long.

The chain combines TRBV23-1 with TRBJ1-1; 8 bases agree with TRBD1. TRBV23-1 falls under the ORF class, with uncertain function. The CDR3 is 17 residues long. With 0 bases clipped from V and 0 bases from J, the junction kept 6 bases outside the gene matches. The CDR3 DNA follows: TGCGCCAGCAGTCAATCTGAGACAGGGGCCTTGAACACTGAAGCTTTCTTT. Its protein is CASSQSETGALNTEAFF.

The sample holds one count of this clone. This chain joins TRBV11-1 and TRBJ1-4; no reliable D call. The CDR3 spans 14 residues. Trimming pared 3 bases from V and 5 bases from J, leaving 10 bases between. Germline V CDR1 and CDR2: SGHAT, FQDESV (reference sequence). The CDR3 nucleotides read TGTGCCAGCAGCTTGGGAGAGGTGAATGAAAAACTGTTTTTT. Translated: CASSLGEVNEKLFF.

V gene TRBV5-6 combines with J gene TRBJ2-7, with TRBD1 identical over 8 bases. The CDR3 spans 14 residues. V was pared by 4 bases and J by 2 bases, with 5 bases of the junction left unmatched. Per the germline V gene, CDR1 is SGHDT and CDR2 is YYEEEE. CDR3 in amino acids: CASSLDRGAYEQYF. Written as DNA, the CDR3 is TGTGCCAGCAGCCTAGACAGGGGAGCCTACGAGCAGTACTTC.

The rearrangement uses TRBV7-2 and TRBJ2-2; no firm D call. The V end was cut by 0 bases, the J end by 2 bases, with 7 bases between. Germline V gene lookup returns CDR1 SGHTA and CDR2 FQGNSA. The length of the CDR3 is 15 residues. The CDR3 DNA is TGTGCCAGCAGCTTAGCGGGCGATAACACCGGGGAGCTGTTTTTT. This codes for CASSLAGDNTGELFF.

The V and J genes are TRBV7-9 and TRBJ2-7; the D is unclear. V lost 1 base, J lost 1 base, and 11 bases lay in between. Per the germline V gene, CDR1 is SEHNR and CDR2 is FQNEAQ (reference sequence). This CDR3 is built from 15 residues. The CDR3 is CASSLDDIISYEQYF. CDR3 nucleotide sequence: TGTGCCAGCAGCTTAGACGACATAATATCCTACGAGCAGTACTTC.

The rearrangement joins TRBV5-1 to TRBJ1-3; D uncertain. The V end lost 2 bases, the J end lost 1 base, and 7 bases lay between the germline ends. The CDR3 loop spans 14 amino acids. Germline loops: CDR1 SGHRS, CDR2 YFSETQ. CDR3 region: CASSFGQSGNTIYF. In DNA form, the CDR3 reads TGCGCCAGCAGCTTTGGGCAATCTGGAAACACCATATATTTT. The full variable domain, in which reference TRBV5-1 and TRBJ1-3 provide the parts outside the CDR3, is KAGVTQTPRYLIKTRGQQVTLSCSPISGHRSVSWYQQTPGQGLQFLFEYFSETQRNKGNFPGRFSGRQFSNSRSEMNVSTLELGDSALYLCASSFGQSGNTIYFGEGSWLTVV.

J is TRBJ2-7 and V is TRBV6-6, with TRBD2 matching over 10 bases. CDR1 is MNHNY and CDR2 is SVGAGI in the germline V gene (reference sequence). The CDR3 runs to 14 residues. Trimming at V came to 7 bases and at J to 4 bases, leaving 7 bases not matched to a gene. The CDR3 DNA reads TGTGCCAGCACCTCAAGCGGGAGGGCATACGAGCAGTACTTC. It specifies CASTSSGRAYEQYF.

This chain links TRBV29-1 with TRBJ1-1, with 11 bases that match TRBD1. Per the germline V gene, CDR1 is SQVTM and CDR2 is ANQGSEA. V gave up 4 bases and J gave up 4 bases; unmatched junction bases: 8. This CDR3 has 15 amino acids. For the CDR3, the DNA is TGCAGCGTTGGCCCCCGGGACAGGGGGATCACTGAAGCTTTCTTT. Encoded protein: CSVGPRDRGITEAFF. The full variable domain, its missing parts supplied by reference TRBV29-1 and TRBJ1-1, is SAVISQKPSRDICQRGTSLTIQCQVDSQVTMMFWYRQQPGQSLTLIATANQGSEATYESGFVIDKFPISRPNLTFSTLTVSNMSPEDSSIYLCSVGPRDRGITEAFFGQGTRLTVV.

The chain couples TRBV10-3 to TRBJ1-2, with D perhaps TRBD1 (5 bases). The CDR3 extends over 14 amino acids. The germline V gene has CDR1 ENHRY and CDR2 SYGVKD. Trimming left V 0 bases short and J 4 bases short, with 9 bases between. CDR3 DNA sequence: TGTGCCATCAGTGAGTCCGTGACAGTCTATGGCTACACCTTC. Its protein product is CAISESVTVYGYTF.

This rearrangement joins TRBV6-6 to TRBJ1-5; D not resolved. Per germline, CDR1 MNHNY and CDR2 SVGAGI (reference sequence). The CDR3 runs to 12 residues. Trimming left V 7 bases short and J 8 bases short, with 12 bases between. The CDR3 bases are TGTGCCAGCACCCAGCCCGGAGAGCCCCAGCATTTT. It is translated as CASTQPGEPQHF.

CDR3 nucleotide sequence: TGTGCCAGCTCACCATCCAGGAACTACGAGCAGTACTTC. Translated: CASSPSRNYEQYF. The chain uses TRBV18 and TRBJ2-7, with unresolved D. This CDR3 is built from 13 residues. Looked up from germline, CDR1 is KGHSH and CDR2 is LQKENI. Between the trimmed V and J ends, which lost 2 bases and 3 bases, there was a span of 8 bases.

The chain combines TRBV2 with TRBJ2-5, with TRBD1 matching over 8 bases. The J call may be incorrect, as the DNA end agrees better with TRBJ2-7. This CDR3 is 16 amino acids long. Looked up from germline, CDR1 is SNHLY and CDR2 is FYNNEI. This chain's CDR3 is CASRGGQGAFLYEQYF. The CDR3, as DNA: TGTGCCAGCAGAGGAGGACAGGGTGCATTTCTGTACGAGCAGTACTTC.